The clone carrying this TCR beta chain was observed at least ten times. Its specificity is not known. The CDR3 is 15 amino acids. Germline V gene sequence: CDR1 SGDLS, CDR2 YYNGEE. V was pared by 4 bases and J by 3 bases, with 8 bases of the junction left unmatched. This sample was taken from a study of human T cells and chemical hapten exposure. Notes on the study in general: TCRs exceeding a frequency of 1 in 1000 stayed unchanged under DPC sensitization.

Unique molecular identifiers were attached to individual cDNA molecules within the library. Each CDR3 protein gets one entry after TCRdb re-called the RACE reads with MiXCR. The repertoire consists of 65,000 or so distinct CDR3 sequences, with roughly 6.1% occurring once and the leading ten covering just under 3.5%. The time point is: healthy volunteer bleed at 6 weeks. Total RNA was isolated from unfractionated whole blood. The rearrangement links TRBV9 to TRBJ1-2; 8 bases are a match to TRBD1. The material sequenced was whole blood. The receptor was isolated from a female donor in good health. Some clones in this sample may be carry-over from other donors' samples. This CDR3 is CASSLRTGPDYGYTF. The CDR3 DNA follows: TGTGCCAGCAGCCTCCGGACAGGGCCGGACTATGGCTACACCTTC.